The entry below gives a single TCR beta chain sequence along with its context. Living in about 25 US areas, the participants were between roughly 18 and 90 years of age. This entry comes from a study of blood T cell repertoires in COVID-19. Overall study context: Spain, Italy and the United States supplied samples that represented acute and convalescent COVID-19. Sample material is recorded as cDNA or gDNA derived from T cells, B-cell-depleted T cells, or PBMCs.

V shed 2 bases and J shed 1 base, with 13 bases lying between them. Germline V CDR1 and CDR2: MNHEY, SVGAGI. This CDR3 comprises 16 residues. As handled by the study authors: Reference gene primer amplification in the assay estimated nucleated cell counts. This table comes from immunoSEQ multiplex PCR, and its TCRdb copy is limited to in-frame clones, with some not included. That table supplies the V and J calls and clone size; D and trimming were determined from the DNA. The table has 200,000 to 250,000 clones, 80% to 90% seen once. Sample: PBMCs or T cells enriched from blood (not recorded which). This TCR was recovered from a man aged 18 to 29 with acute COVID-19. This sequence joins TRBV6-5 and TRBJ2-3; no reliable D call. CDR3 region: CASSYDAAARTDTQYF. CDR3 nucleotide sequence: TGTGCCAGCAGTTACGACGCGGCCGCCCGCACAGATACGCAGTATTTT.